This record looks at one T cell receptor beta chain sequence and its context. This receptor's antigen is unknown. No quality values exist for individual bases; no much larger clone is one base distant. This sample is part of a study of shared clonotypes between healthy human individuals (dated by TCRdb to 2020 to 2021). Turning to the overall study: A couple of women and a few men aged 18 to 49 years were included in the cohort. Per donor, leukapheresis produced somewhere between about 0.9 and 9.5 billion PBMCs. For each donor, CD4 naive and CD4 memory were each run on three plates, CD8 naive on two plates, and CD8 memory on one plate. To increase sequencing depth and limit assay-specific biases, different laboratories used diverse techniques to prepare libraries and sequence TCR repertoires. To estimate repertoire size and how much clonotype sharing occurs between individuals, the study deeply sequenced the blood TCR repertoires of five healthy adults. Broad study findings and their caveats: About 4.5% of naive CD4, more than 3% of naive CD8, 2.3% of memory CD4, and around 0.4% of memory CD8 clonotypes were shared across several donors. The genetic and exposure-history diversity represented was limited by the small number of donors. Incomplete sequencing was indicated by rarefaction of sorted-subset datasets, despite the large sequencing depth. Estimated clonotype richness was generally larger for naive than for memory subsets. Based on pairwise subsampling, the degree of clonotype sharing among donors was expected to be affected by sequencing depth. Compared with non-shared clonotypes, clonotypes shared by all four sorted-subset donors had higher generation probabilities. Sampling was restricted to blood, and TCR repertoires in tissues likely differ from the TCR repertoires found in blood.

Using the deep immunoSEQ assay, multiplex PCR amplified TCR CDR3 regions from genomic DNA. Genomic DNA extracted from each cell subset was distributed evenly over all wells of several immunoSEQ 96-well plates, and each plate served as one replicate. For sorted subsets, about 210 ng of genomic DNA, equivalent to 30,000 or so T cell genomes, went into each replicate PCR. Purified libraries were measured with a Qubit 3.0 fluorometer, size-checked on a Bioanalyzer 2100, and measured again with the KAPA Library Quantification kit. Every immunoSEQ 96-well plate was sequenced on a dedicated single-read 150-cycle Illumina NextSeq 550 flow cell. As for the authors' bioinformatics: Because the immunoSEQ output held only junctional sequences and lacked quality scores, the filtering could not match the filtering applied to full-length reads. To assign V/J genes and CDR3, sequences were annotated against IMGT germline references using PyIR, a Python wrapper for IgBLAST v1.9. Reads were removed for weak V/J assignments (E-value above 1e-6), missing CDR3, stop codons, out-of-frame junctions, or ambiguous translated residues. V3J clonotypes were defined as sequences sharing the same inferred V gene, J gene, and CDR3 amino acid sequence. To compute the percentage overlap between repertoires, the number of shared unique clonotypes was divided by the size of the smaller repertoire. Three approaches were used to assess repertoire richness: RTK rarefaction, the Chao1 estimator, and Recon v2.1 estimates of unobserved clonotypes. Generation probabilities for all TCRbeta clonotypes obtained by the gDNA method from four donors were computed using OLGA. As stored in TCRdb, this immuneACCESS dataset retains in-frame rearrangements with V and J assigned. A fraction of the clones does not appear; measured against another copy, unresolved V genes explain less than half of the discrepancy, and the remainder lacks a known reason. That table is the source of V, J and clone size, and D and trimming were worked out from the DNA. Across this sample there are more than 2 million clones, with under 97% seen only once. Clones ranked in the top ten supply more than 0.1% of the sample.

V was cut back by 10 bases and J by 2 bases, leaving a gap of 12 bases between them. Its CDR3 holds 12 amino acids, cysteine through phenylalanine. Just CDR3 DNA is preserved here, 36 bases in frame from base 1. The germline V gene (reference sequence) gives CDR1 as MNHNY and CDR2 as SVGAGI. Healthy HIV-negative adults with no recently reported acute infections or vaccinations were included as donors. Only Caucasian adults living in Nashville, Tennessee, USA were represented among the donors. CD4+ T cells were enriched by magnetic negative selection, after which naive cells were positively selected on CD45RA and the negative fraction was taken as the memory subset. Blood was obtained by leukapheresis, after which PBMCs were separated by Ficoll-Histopaque density gradient centrifugation and cryopreserved in liquid nitrogen vapor phase. Analytical flow cytometry was used to check the purity and quantity of every magnetically sorted T cell population. From each sorted fraction, genomic DNA was isolated and quantified by UV absorbance on a Nanodrop 2000c.

The material sequenced was naive CD4+ T cells sorted from blood. The cell subset or site label, as the study defines it: CD45RA+ positively selected. This receptor was obtained from a man in his late teens or twenties in good health. The chain links TRBV6-6 with TRBJ2-7, and the D gene may be TRBD1, 5 bases matching. The CDR3 in this case is CATSRQTYEQYF. The DNA sequence is given as TGTGCCACCTCCCGACAGACCTACGAGCAGTACTTC.